This T cell receptor beta chain was sequenced for a study of technical replicates of blood from several donors. Here immunoSEQ multiplex PCR was the method, and the copy in TCRdb shows in-frame clones only, minus some. The sample lists some 31,000 clones, over 85% seen once, with over 4% in the top ten. Germline assignment: CDR1 MNHNS and CDR2 SASEGT. The trim removed 6 bases at V and 4 bases at J, leaving 4 bases unmatched. CDR3 length equals 13 residues. The TCR sequence derives from a human donor in good health. Some clones in this sample may be carry-over from other donors' samples. Sequencing was done on a sample of PBMCs. The chain combines TRBV6-1 with TRBJ1-2, with TRBD1 matching 8 bases. CDR3: CASRSGQVYGYTF. CDR3 coding DNA: TGTGCCAGCAGGTCGGGACAGGTCTATGGCTACACCTTC.